The 31 T cell receptor beta chains presented below share a single source sample, sequenced in a study of T cell repertoires in aging, cancer and after chemotherapy. The template was genomic DNA from peripheral blood, not RNA. A mixed TRB-A/B primer pool amplified rearranged TRB by multiplex touch-down PCR. TCRdb reprocessed the multiplex PCR reads with MiXCR, giving one entry per CDR3 protein. This sample has some 10,000 distinct CDR3 sequences, with over 25% found just once. The sample was blood. The receptors derive from a human donor in good health.

The chain uses TRBV29-1 and TRBJ2-3, with a weak D call TRBD2 (5 bases). Germline V CDR1 and CDR2: SQVTM, ANQGSEA. The V end lost 1 base, the J end lost 0 bases, and 14 bases lay between the germline ends. CDR3 length: 16 amino acids. CDR3 residues: CSVEGLRASSTDTQYF. The CDR3 DNA is TGCAGCGTTGAAGGTTTGCGGGCTTCTAGCACAGATACGCAGTATTTT.

This clonotype is medium-sized (0.01 to 0.1%) in the sample. J is TRBJ2-3 and V is TRBV18; D not resolved. This CDR3 is 13 amino acids long. V lost 3 bases and J 0 bases, leaving 4 bases between the germline ends. Germline lookup yields CDR1 KGHSH and CDR2 LQKENI. The CDR3 DNA sequence: TGTGCCAGCTCACCCGGAAGCACAGATACGCAGTATTTT. This sequence encodes CASSPGSTDTQYF.

The CDR3 sequence is CASSSQNPTSGEFF. In DNA form, the CDR3 reads TGCGCCAGCAGCTCCCAAAACCCGACTAGCGGGGAGTTCTTC. The chain joins TRBV5-1 to TRBJ2-1; 11 bases line up with TRBD2. CDR3 size: 14 residues. Unmatched junction bases numbered 10, after V lost 3 bases and J lost 14 bases. Germline V gene sequence: CDR1 SGHRS, CDR2 YFSETQ.

This clonotype is medium-sized (0.01 to 0.1%) by share. This chain links TRBV29-1 with TRBJ1-1; no clear D gene. The CDR3 is made up of 12 amino acids. V lost 7 bases and J lost 1, with 10 bases in between. The germline gives CDR1 SQVTM, CDR2 ANQGSEA. CDR3 loop: CSALLRNTEAFF. DNA of the CDR3: TGCAGCGCCCTTCTTCGGAACACTGAAGCTTTCTTT.

About this clonotype itself: The conserved final phenylalanine or tryptophan is absent from the CDR3, which likely points to a read error. V and J are TRBV7-9 and TRBJ2-7, with 9 bases lining up with TRBD1. The V and J ends lost 2 bases and 5 bases, in that order; junction bases with no gene match: 4. The length of the CDR3 is 14 residues. Germline V lookup: CDR1 SEHNR, CDR2 FQNEAQ (reference sequence). CDR3 in DNA: TGTGCCAGCAGCTTATGGACAGGGGCGAACGAGCAGTACCTC. Its translation: CASSLWTGANEQYL.

In its sample, this clonotype is medium-sized. This chain uses TRBV12-3 or TRBV12-4 with TRBJ1-2; 11 nucleotides align to TRBD1. Unmatched junction bases numbered 6, after V lost 5 bases and J lost 4 bases. CDR3 size: 15 residues. The CDR3 nucleotides are TGTGCCAGCAGTAGGACAGGGGGCGATATCTATGGCTACACCTTC. Protein product: CASSRTGGDIYGYTF.

The chain combines TRBV6-5 with TRBJ2-3; no definite D call. Germline values: CDR1 MNHEY, CDR2 SVGAGI. Trimming removed 4 bases at V and 3 bases at J, with 2 bases between. The CDR3 sequence is 11 residues long. CDR3 nucleotide sequence: TGTGCCAGCAGTTGGACAGATACGCAGTATTTT. It encodes CASSWTDTQYF.

By proportion, this clonotype is medium-sized. Here the CDR3 DNA reads TGTGCCAGCTCACCAGCGGGCGGGCCTAGCGATACGCAGTATTTT. Its translation: CASSPAGGPSDTQYF. The chain joins TRBV18 to TRBJ2-3; TRBD2 is a possible D gene (5 bases). Germline CDR1 KGHSH, CDR2 LQKENI. With 2 bases removed from V and 6 bases from J, the gap between germline ends came to 15 bases. This CDR3 region has 15 residues.

This clonotype was counted a few times. The CDR3, as DNA: TGTGCCAGCAAAGATTGGACCGCTTACAAGCAGTACTTC. Translating it yields CASKDWTAYKQYF. The chain uses TRBV6-2 or TRBV6-3 and TRBJ2-7; the D is unclear. CDR1 is MNHEY, CDR2 SVGEGT, per germline. The CDR3 runs 13 residues. V lost 7 bases and J lost 8, with 18 bases in between.

The chain has TRBV6-1 and TRBJ1-5; 8 nucleotides line up with TRBD1. V shed 2 bases and J 5 bases; nucleotides not matched to a gene: 8. CDR3 length equals 16 residues. CDR1 is MNHNS, CDR2 SASEGT, per germline. In DNA form, the CDR3 reads TGTGCCAGCAGTGAAATGGGGGCCAGGGGGCATCAGCCCCAGCATTTT. Translation gives CASSEMGARGHQPQHF.

CDR3: CASGRQGVYEQYF. CDR3 DNA: TGTGCCAGCGGGAGACAGGGAGTCTACGAGCAGTACTTC. The rearrangement links TRBV12-3 or TRBV12-4 to TRBJ2-7, with TRBD1 matching 7 bases. V trimming: 8 bases; J trimming: 3 bases; junction bases outside the gene matches: 7. The CDR3 consists of 13 residues.

The rearrangement links TRBV19 to TRBJ2-1, with 10 bases matching TRBD2. CDR3 length: 17 amino acids. The V gene end was trimmed by 6 bases and the J gene end by 0 bases; junction bases not matched to a gene: 8. CDR1 is LNHDA and CDR2 is SQIVND in the germline V gene (reference sequence). The CDR3 region is CASRRLAGDPSYNEQFF. DNA for the CDR3: TGTGCCAGTAGGCGCCTAGCGGGAGACCCCTCCTACAATGAGCAGTTCTTC.

Notes on this clonotype: One junction end does not reproduce the germline sequence, and a read error may be involved. This chain joins TRBV6-5 and TRBJ1-2, with 9 bases identical to TRBD1. The CDR3 has 17 residues. Germline V lookup: CDR1 MNHEY, CDR2 SVGAGI. CDR3 loop: CASSTSLSGQGWYGHTF. DNA of the CDR3: TGTGCCAGCAGTACCTCCCTATCCGGACAGGGGTGGTATGGCCACACCTTC.

The chain couples TRBV15 to TRBJ1-1, with a weak D call TRBD1 (6 bases). The CDR3 totals 14 residues. V lost 1 base and J 6 bases, leaving 12 bases between the germline ends. The germline V gene has CDR1 LNHNV and CDR2 YYDKDF (reference sequence). CDR3 sequence (DNA): TGTGCCACCAGCAGAGGGGGGGGGCCTCCTGAAGCTTTCTTT. Residues: CATSRGGGPPEAFF.

V usage is TRBV7-4 and J usage is TRBJ2-7, with unresolved D. V lost 2 bases and J 6 bases, leaving 11 bases between the germline ends. From germline, CDR1 is SGHVT and CDR2 SQSDAQ. This CDR3 has 13 amino acids. CDR3 residues: CASSLFRIGEQYF. The CDR3 coding sequence is TGTGCCAGCAGCTTATTCAGGATCGGCGAGCAGTACTTC.

This clonotype was recorded a few times. The J gene is TRBJ2-3, the V gene TRBV18, with D perhaps TRBD2 (6 bases). CDR1 is KGHSH, CDR2 LQKENI, per germline. This CDR3 region has 13 residues. Trimming stripped 7 bases from V and 1 base from J, with 9 bases between. The CDR3 DNA sequence: TGTGCCAGCTTGGAGGGCCGCACAGATACGCAGTATTTT. Translation: CASLEGRTDTQYF.

The chain links TRBV12-3 or TRBV12-4 to TRBJ1-5; D is uncertain. Trimming shortened V by 1 base and J by 9 bases, and 10 bases separated the two germline ends. The CDR3 is 13 residues long. CDR3 sequence (DNA): TGTGCCAGCAGTTTAGGTGTCGGGTGGCCCCAGCATTTT. Protein: CASSLGVGWPQHF.

The chain joins TRBV6-2 or TRBV6-3 to TRBJ2-7, with TRBD1 matching over 8 bases. Trimming cost V 4 bases and J 5 bases; bases outside gene matches: 13. The CDR3 covers 16 residues. Germline V CDR1 and CDR2: MNHEY, SVGEGT. The CDR3 nucleotides read TGTGCCAGCAGTTCTATCCCCGCAGGGGGCATCCACGAGCAGTACTTC. Protein sequence: CASSSIPAGGIHEQYF.

This clonotype showed up just a few times. This chain connects TRBV4-3 to TRBJ2-1; TRBD2 matches 8 bases. The CDR3 is made up of 17 amino acids. J gave up 3 bases and V 1 base, and 8 bases lay outside the gene matches. Germline assignment: CDR1 LGHNA and CDR2 YSLEER. The DNA of the CDR3 is TGCGCCAGCAGCCAAGTTAGGGGACTAGACGACTACAATGAGCAGTTCTTC. The encoded protein is CASSQVRGLDDYNEQFF.

This chain connects TRBV19 to TRBJ2-2; D uncertain. V lost 3 bases and J lost 6, with 5 bases in between. Germline V gives CDR1 LNHDA, CDR2 SQIVND (reference sequence). The CDR3 has 12 residues. The CDR3, as DNA: TGTGCCAGTAGTATCAATGCCGGGGAGCTGTTTTTT. This sequence encodes CASSINAGELFF. Filled out from reference TRBV19 and TRBJ2-2, the complete variable domain reads DGGITQSPKYLFRKEGQNVTLSCEQNLNHDAMYWYRQDPGQGLRLIYYSQIVNDFQKGDIAEGYSVSREKKESFPLTVTSAQKNPTAFYLCASSINAGELFFGEGSRLTVL.

This chain links TRBV5-6 with TRBJ1-1; possible D gene TRBD1, 6 bases. CDR3 length: 14 residues. Germline CDR1 and CDR2: SGHDT and YYEEEE. The ends were cut back, 4 bases at V and 11 bases at J, with 21 bases in the middle. CDR3 nucleotides: TGTGCCAGCAGCAAGACAACAGGGCGACAGGACGCTTTCTTT. It encodes CASSKTTGRQDAFF.

This clonotype was detected a few times. CDR3 sequence (DNA): TGTGCCACCAGCACGGGAAGGGGCTTCTACGAGCAGTACTTC. Protein product: CATSTGRGFYEQYF. This chain uses TRBV15 with TRBJ2-7, with D perhaps assigned TRBD1 or TRBD2 (5 bases each). The CDR3 consists of 14 residues. The V end was cut by 4 bases, the J end by 3 bases, with 13 bases between. Germline-derived CDR1 and CDR2 are LNHNV and YYDKDF (reference sequence).

The chain uses TRBV12-3 or TRBV12-4 and TRBJ2-7; a possible D gene is TRBD2 (7 bases). The CDR3 contains 15 residues. Trimming took off 3 bases at V and 1 base at J, with 13 bases between the two ends. As DNA, the CDR3 is TGTGCCAGCAGTTTGGGCGGGGGCCTTTCCTACGAGCAGTACTTC. Protein: CASSLGGGLSYEQYF.

This chain uses TRBV15 with TRBJ1-5; D gene ambiguous. Germline-derived CDR1 and CDR2 are LNHNV and YYDKDF (reference sequence). V lost 5 bases and J lost 1, with 12 bases in between. The CDR3 length is 15 residues. The CDR3 DNA sequence: TGTGCCACCAGCGCTGCCCTAGGGAGCAATCAGCCCCAGCATTTT. Amino acid sequence: CATSAALGSNQPQHF.

V is TRBV30 and J is TRBJ2-7; 12 bases are a match to TRBD1. V gave up 3 bases and J gave up 6 bases; unmatched junction bases: 6. The CDR3 extends over 14 amino acids. The germline V gene encodes CDR1 GTSNPN and CDR2 SVGIG (reference sequence). The CDR3 spells CAWSAGTGGGEQYF. In DNA, the CDR3 is TGTGCCTGGAGCGCCGGGACAGGGGGCGGCGAGCAGTACTTC.

This clonotype is labeled as medium-sized. The V call is TRBV6-5, the J call TRBJ1-4, with TRBD1 matching over 7 bases. Germline CDR1 is MNHEY and CDR2 is SVGAGI. The CDR3 is 14 amino acids. With 6 bases clipped from V and 8 bases from J, the junction kept 9 bases outside the gene matches. In DNA, the CDR3 is TGTGCCAGCAGCCGTAGACAGGGCGGCGAAAAACTGTTTTTT. Encoded protein: CASSRRQGGEKLFF.

The chain is built from TRBV6-1 and TRBJ2-1; 7 bases match TRBD2. The CDR3 is 16 amino acids. V was clipped by 1 base and J by 4 bases; unmatched bases: 7. CDR1 is MNHNS and CDR2 is SASEGT in the germline V gene. The CDR3 loop is CASSEERLASYNEQFF. In DNA, the CDR3 is TGTGCCAGCAGTGAAGAGCGACTAGCTTCATACAATGAGCAGTTCTTC.

The rearrangement joins TRBV6-1 to TRBJ1-3; D perhaps matches TRBD1 (5 bases). Trimming removed 1 base at V and 4 bases at J, with 8 bases between. Germline CDR1 MNHNS, CDR2 SASEGT. The CDR3 is 14 amino acids. The CDR3 here is CASSEGRVGNTIYF. CDR3 nucleotide sequence: TGTGCCAGCAGTGAAGGCAGGGTCGGAAACACCATATATTTT.

As to this clonotype: Mismatch with germline at one junction end may stem from a read error. The V gene is TRBV11-3, the J gene TRBJ1-1; perhaps TRBD1 as D (6 bases). CDR1 is SGHNT and CDR2 is YENEEA in the germline V gene. This CDR3 contains 13 residues. The CDR3 region has the DNA TGCGCCAGCAGCTTGGCGGGGGGCACTGAAGCTATCTTT. Translation: CASSLAGGTEAIF.

The chain joins TRBV6-1 to TRBJ1-4; 10 nucleotides agree with TRBD1. The trim removed 11 bases at V and 1 base at J, leaving 16 bases unmatched. In germline, CDR1 is MNHNS, CDR2 SASEGT. The CDR3 sequence is 18 residues long. CDR3 DNA sequence: TGTGCCGGCACGGGGGACAGGGGCGATTCGCAAACTAATGAAAAACTGTTTTTT. Encoded protein: CAGTGDRGDSQTNEKLFF.

By proportion, this clonotype is medium-sized. The chain joins TRBV6-6 to TRBJ2-3, with TRBD1 matching 7 bases. CDR1 and CDR2 (germline): MNHNY, SVGAGI (reference sequence). The CDR3 contains 13 residues. V lost 2 bases to trimming and J lost 10 bases; unmatched junction nucleotides: 6. The CDR3 bases are TGTGCCAGCAGTTACCCGGACAGGCCCGCGCAGTATTTT. Its translation: CASSYPDRPAQYF.